A selection of T cell receptor beta chains follows, all from one sample in a study of T cell responses to AZD1222 COVID-19 vaccine. Profiling relied on immunoSEQ multiplex PCR, and the TCRdb table lists in-frame clones only, not all of them. The sample consists of roughly 58,000 clones, roughly 87% of them appearing once. Sample: peripheral blood, taken 28 days after the second AZD1222 dose. These receptor sequences come from an adult who received the AZD1222 COVID-19 vaccine. Both conserved end residues are part of each CDR3.

v_call cdr3_aa
TRBV9 CASSATTQGGHSYEQYF
TRBV25-1 CASSGGFRADTQYF
TRBV3-1/TRBV3-2 CASSPPDAVRIYGYTF
TRBV13 CASSPGGSLSYEQYF
TRBV5-6 CASSLWQRGSNTEAFF
TRBV6-2/TRBV6-3 CASSPRRGAYEQYF
TRBV9 CASSVGRVSYEQYF
TRBV7-2 CASSLGQGNQPQHF
TRBV9 CASSGGKNPVIFNEQFF
TRBV6-1 CASSEGTLSNQPQHF
TRBV28 CAILPEGLGGYTF
TRBV5-4 CASSYLQGAVYEQYF
TRBV3-1/TRBV3-2 CASSQMKRPSYEQYF
TRBV7-6 CASSSIGSAEQLYGYTF
TRBV29-1 CSVEGGDIRVYGYTF
TRBV5-1 CASSLVGQGEGYTF
TRBV5-1 CASSFGSGWQETQYF
TRBV28 CASSRTSGGPTGELFF
TRBV6-4 CASSDSRVGRDTQYF
TRBV7-9 CASSLSAIGANVLTF
TRBV30 CAWIGDIAGPNTAYEQYF
TRBV6-4 CASSEEGGHEQYF
TRBV18 CASSPSHVSTGNTIYF
TRBV30 CAWSDVLETQYF
TRBV11-2 CASSWSPSGNTGELFF
TRBV30 CAWSAPGQGQNEQYF
TRBV7-9 CASSSGQASVF
TRBV4-3 CASSPGRLTNTGELFF
TRBV11-2 CASSLVSGAGSEQYF
TRBV30 CAWSVIGQYTGELFF
TRBV5-4 CASSPRLAGGLETQYF
TRBV7-6 CASSLSGIFAGQETQYF
TRBV6-4 CASSPQGPPETEAFF
TRBV18 CASSPPGARVSSGNTIYF
TRBV16 CASSQSQTVNQPQHF
TRBV5-6 CASSRFGRGENQPQHF
TRBV9 CASSVGRAYSGNTIYF
TRBV19 CASTSRGRDNEQYF
TRBV19 CASSPPGQGTNYGYTF
TRBV6-5 CASSYRRFGGKTEAFF
TRBV2 CATGRRPQEGYTF
TRBV7-3 CASSSGGGIDEQFF
TRBV7-9 CASSHQHQPQHF
TRBV6-5 CASSQGYQPQHF
TRBV11-2 CASSIDGHIGNTIYF
TRBV4-1 CASSQMGTSATREQYF
TRBV7-2 CASSTSGTSHNEQFF
TRBV28 CATIEQGVYEQYF
TRBV15 CATSRDRGRNYEQYF
TRBV5-6 CASSRGGGYTF